This T cell receptor beta chain originates from a study of blood T cell repertoires in COVID-19. The junction had 8 bases not matched to a gene; V was cut back by 0 bases and J by 6 bases. Germline V gives CDR1 SGHRS, CDR2 YFSETQ. This CDR3 comprises 15 residues. Profiled with immunoSEQ multiplex PCR; TCRdb holds only in-frame clones, not every one. The table has 300,000 or so clones, about nine tenths seen once; the top ten hold over 9.5%. The chain combines TRBV5-1 with TRBJ1-2; 7 bases fit TRBD1. What was sequenced was PBMCs or T cells enriched from blood (not recorded which). The clonotype was recovered from a woman aged 18 to 35 who had recovered from COVID-19. CDR3 region: CASSLGQGGSHGYTF. In DNA form, the CDR3 reads TGCGCCAGCAGCTTGGGACAGGGAGGTTCCCATGGCTACACCTTC.